These 7 T cell receptor beta chains were all obtained from the same sample, sequenced in a study of cytomegalovirus exposure and HLA in healthy donors (dated by TCRdb to 2016 to 2017). The library was made by the immunoSEQ multiplex PCR assay. For the multiplex PCR, a mixture combining 60 forward primers for TCR Vbeta segments and 13 reverse primers for TCR Jbeta segments was used. TCRdb's version of the immuneACCESS table is confined to in-frame rearrangements and falls short of the full clone set. An unresolved V gene accounts for under half of the shortfall where checked; the remainder is of unknown origin. The table held for this sample gives 200,000 to 250,000 clones. Together, the top ten hold about 1% of the sample. Sequencing was performed on PBMCs. These receptors all come from a girl aged 2 to 10 in good health and CMV-seropositive.

CDR3 coding DNA: TGTGCCAGCAGCTCCCAGGTAGAGAGAACTGAAGCTTTCTTT. Protein: CASSSQVERTEAFF. The chain recombines TRBV7-2 with TRBJ1-1; no definite D call. The CDR3 is 14 residues long. The ends were cut back, 4 bases at V and 5 bases at J, with 14 bases in the middle. CDR1 and CDR2 from the germline V gene are SGHTA and FQGNSA.

The chain has TRBV28 and TRBJ2-5; 7 bases line up with TRBD2. This CDR3 is 13 amino acids long. J was trimmed by 2 bases and V by 7 bases; bases with no gene match: 4. The germline gives CDR1 MDHEN, CDR2 SYDVKM. CDR3: CASTKAGQETQYF. The CDR3, as DNA: TGTGCCAGCACTAAAGCGGGGCAAGAGACCCAGTACTTC.

This chain uses TRBV2 with TRBJ2-5; TRBD2 aligns across 7 bases. The CDR3 extends over 15 amino acids. Germline values: CDR1 SNHLY, CDR2 FYNNEI. Unmatched junction bases numbered 12, after V lost 6 bases and J lost 5 bases. CDR3 DNA sequence: TGTGCCAGCAGCGGCGCGGGGACTATAGGCGAGACCCAGTACTTC. Translation gives CASSGAGTIGETQYF.

V is TRBV15 and J is TRBJ2-1, with 8 nucleotides matching TRBD2. There are 17 residues in the CDR3. V was clipped by 0 bases and J by 4 bases; unmatched bases: 8. From germline, CDR1 is LNHNV and CDR2 YYDKDF (reference sequence). The CDR3 nucleotides read TGTGCCACCAGCAGAGATCCAGGCGGGAGGCTGTACAATGAGCAGTTCTTC. It is translated as CATSRDPGGRLYNEQFF.

The chain is built from TRBV7-9 and TRBJ1-4; no reliable D call. Germline V gene data show CDR1 as SEHNR and CDR2 as FQNEAQ (reference sequence). The CDR3 totals 11 residues. V lost 5 bases and J lost 8, with 6 bases in between. DNA of the CDR3: TGTGCCAGCAGCGTCCAGGAAAAACTGTTTTTT. This codes for CASSVQEKLFF.

The gene calls are TRBV15 and TRBJ1-5; 8 bases agree with TRBD1. Germline loops: CDR1 LNHNV, CDR2 YYDKDF (reference sequence). The junction had 7 bases not matched to a gene; V was cut back by 1 base and J by 5 bases. This CDR3 region has 16 residues. The CDR3 sequence is CATSRASGTGDQPQHF. The CDR3 DNA follows: TGTGCCACCAGCAGAGCCTCCGGGACAGGAGATCAGCCCCAGCATTTT.

The chain is built from TRBV7-9 and TRBJ2-7; D is perhaps TRBD1 (5 bases). This CDR3 contains 16 residues. Per germline, CDR1 SEHNR and CDR2 FQNEAQ (reference sequence). V was clipped by 1 base and J by 1 base, with 14 bases between them. The CDR3 DNA is TGTGCCAGCAGCTTAGAGGCGACAGTCCCTTCCTACGAGCAGTACTTC. The encoded protein is CASSLEATVPSYEQYF.